The rows below give T cell receptor beta chains drawn from one sample of a study of blood T cells in healthy people across ages. TCRdb analysed the 5' RACE reads with MiXCR anew, one entry per CDR3 protein. There are roughly 550,000 distinct CDR3 sequences in the sample; 24% occur only once, and 8.7% lies in the top ten. Separately, the same data were catalogued under a study of T cells of mothers and their children.

Material: blood. These TCRs come from a boy aged 5-17 years in good health. Each CDR3 is given with its conserved first and last residue. Each record gives: J gene, V gene, CDR3 protein.

TRBJ1-5	TRBV28	CASSFDVETGVGSNQPQHF
TRBJ1-1	TRBV21-1	CASLSTEAFF
TRBJ2-1	TRBV2	CASIAGRSYNEQFF
TRBJ2-4	TRBV7-2	CASSLGTAWGLAKNIQYF
TRBJ2-5	TRBV3-1	CASRQEGGGTQYF
TRBJ1-2	TRBV28	CASRLDRSYGYTF
TRBJ2-3	TRBV5-6	CASSLASSATDTQYF
TRBJ1-1	TRBV6-5	CASSYSPGLTEAFF
TRBJ2-3	TRBV12-3/TRBV12-4	CANSLGRGTDTQYF
TRBJ2-5	TRBV24-1	CATSDVTGGETQYF
TRBJ2-2	TRBV7-2	CASSSDSPNTGELFF
TRBJ1-1	TRBV4-1	CASSQTTGGTAEAFF
TRBJ2-7	TRBV5-5	CASSARVRALEQYF